Described below is a single T cell receptor beta chain sequence and its context. The sample is drawn from a study of T cell changes during pregnancy in multiple sclerosis. This table comes from immunoSEQ multiplex PCR, and its TCRdb copy is limited to in-frame clones, with some not included. Found here are 27,000 or so clones, roughly 86% of them singletons; the top ten hold roughly 8.3%. The CDR3 contains 18 residues. Germline CDR1 ENHRY, CDR2 SYGVKD. V gave up 3 bases and J gave up 1 base; unmatched junction bases: 9. J is TRBJ1-1 and V is TRBV10-3; 12 nucleotides agree with TRBD1. Sample: CD8+ T cells from peripheral blood mononuclear cells, taken in the second trimester of pregnancy. This TCR was recovered from a female donor with multiple sclerosis, enrolled in a pregnancy study. The CDR3 sequence is CAISDPPGQGAGNTEAFF. The DNA of the CDR3 is TGTGCCATCAGTGACCCCCCGGGACAGGGGGCTGGGAACACTGAAGCTTTCTTT.